Sequencing of this T cell receptor (beta chain) was carried out in a study of patients and donors after allogeneic stem cell transplantation. The ends lost 1 base at V and 7 bases at J; junction bases unmatched: 6. CDR1 DFQATT and CDR2 SNEGSKA come from the germline V gene (reference sequence). The CDR3 totals 15 residues. A single record per CDR3 protein comes from TCRdb applying MiXCR to the RT-PCR reads. This sample has some 31,000 distinct CDR3 sequences, with roughly a third found just once. The source material was blood, either unsorted or a sorted T cell fraction (not recorded which). The chain is built from TRBV20-1 and TRBJ2-4, with 11 bases lining up with TRBD2. The clonotype originates from a human donor who was either an allogeneic HSCT recipient or a stem cell or donor lymphocyte infusion donor (not recorded which). It is not recorded whose cells these are; they may come from a transplant donor. DNA for the CDR3: TGCAGTGCTAGAGTCCCTAGCGGGGGGTTTAACATTCAGTACTTC. Translation gives CSARVPSGGFNIQYF.